The 27 T cell receptor beta chains listed next were all sequenced from one sample in a study of blood T cell repertoires in COVID-19. Clones were read by immunoSEQ multiplex PCR, and TCRdb kept only the in-frame ones, dropping some. The sample consists of 110,000 or so clones, over 60% of them appearing once. The specimen sequenced was peripheral blood. The receptors here all came from a man aged 70 or older with acute or convalescent COVID-19.

The J gene is TRBJ2-7, the V gene TRBV24-1; 9 nucleotides match TRBD1. CDR1 is KGHDR, CDR2 SFDVKD, per germline. With 4 bases clipped from V and 2 bases from J, the junction kept 5 bases outside the gene matches. This CDR3 has 15 residues. The CDR3 loop reads CATSDPGQGTYEQYF. The CDR3, as DNA: TGTGCCACCAGTGACCCGGGACAGGGCACCTACGAGCAGTACTTC.

This clone was observed a handful of times. The J gene is TRBJ1-6, the V gene TRBV7-3; 7 bases are a match to TRBD1. With 4 bases clipped from V and 10 bases from J, the junction kept 7 bases outside the gene matches. This CDR3 spans 14 amino acids. Germline V gene sequence: CDR1 SGHTA, CDR2 FQGTGA. The CDR3 sequence is CASSSRQGGSPLHF. CDR3 DNA: TGTGCCAGCAGCTCCAGACAGGGAGGATCACCCCTCCACTTT. Complete variable domain (other parts from reference TRBV7-3 and TRBJ1-6): GAGVSQTPSNKVTEKGKYVELRCDPISGHTALYWYRQSLGQGPEFLIYFQGTGAADDSGLPNDRFFAVRPEGSVSTLKIQRTERGDSAVYLCASSSRQGGSPLHFGNGTRLTVT.

The chain couples TRBV6-1 to TRBJ2-7; 7 bases align to TRBD1. This CDR3 spans 17 amino acids. Germline V gene lookup returns CDR1 MNHNS and CDR2 SASEGT. Germline trimming cut 2 bases from V and 3 bases from J; bases unmatched to any gene: 13. The CDR3, as DNA: TGTGCCAGCAGTGAATCCGTTAGTAGGGGGCAGGTCTACGAGCAGTACTTC. Protein sequence: CASSESVSRGQVYEQYF.

The chain is built from TRBV5-4 and TRBJ1-1, with 8 bases matching TRBD1. The V gene end was trimmed by 3 bases and the J gene end by 4 bases; junction bases not matched to a gene: 11. CDR1 is SGHNT, CDR2 YYREEE, per germline (reference sequence). CDR3 length equals 16 residues. The CDR3 region is CASSSVRQGPGTEAFF. The CDR3 DNA follows: TGTGCCAGCAGCTCGGTAAGACAGGGGCCGGGCACTGAAGCTTTCTTT.

The J gene is TRBJ2-5, the V gene TRBV4-1; D perhaps matches TRBD2 (7 bases). V was cut by 0 bases and J by 5 bases, with 16 bases left in between. The germline CDR1 and CDR2 sequences are MGHRA and YSYEKL. The CDR3 spans 16 residues. CDR3 nucleotides: TGCGCCAGCAGCCAAGATGGGGGGGGGCGTTGGGAGACCCAGTACTTC. It codes for CASSQDGGGRWETQYF.

The chain links TRBV4-3 to TRBJ2-1; 12 positions match TRBD2. The CDR3 is made up of 20 amino acids. Germline CDR1 is LGHNA and CDR2 is YSLEER. V gave up 6 bases and J gave up 2 bases; unmatched junction bases: 17. CDR3 sequence: CASSHLLPSGGANPYNEQFF. For the CDR3, the DNA is TGCGCCAGCAGTCACCTTTTGCCTAGCGGGGGGGCCAATCCCTACAATGAGCAGTTCTTC.

This chain joins TRBV2 and TRBJ1-5, with TRBD1 matching over 8 bases. V trimming: 8 bases; J trimming: 3 bases; junction bases outside the gene matches: 9. The germline V gene has CDR1 SNHLY and CDR2 FYNNEI. There are 15 residues in the CDR3. The CDR3 loop reads CASCRDRPNNQPQHF. In DNA, the CDR3 is TGTGCCAGCTGTCGGGACAGGCCTAACAATCAGCCCCAGCATTTT.

In the case of this clone: The limits of the CDR3 on the DNA are not certain, so only TCRdb's listed CDR3 is given. CDR3 protein: CASSLSWDRGTGAFF. The chain links TRBV4-2 to TRBJ1-1; the tabulated D call, TRBD1, remains unverified against the DNA. The CDR3 extends over 15 residues, inclusive of both ends. Germline V CDR1 and CDR2: LGHNA, YNFKEQ.

Concerning this clone itself: This CDR3 is also generated by other DNA sequences in the sample. The J gene is TRBJ1-1, the V gene TRBV10-3; D perhaps matches TRBD1 (5 bases). Trimming pared 4 bases from V and 0 bases from J, leaving 9 bases between. This CDR3 contains 14 residues. Germline V lookup: CDR1 ENHRY, CDR2 SYGVKD. In DNA form, the CDR3 reads TGTGCCATCAGTGGGGGCCTGATGAACACTGAAGCTTTCTTT. This translates into CAISGGLMNTEAFF.

The chain has TRBV7-3 and TRBJ2-3, with TRBD2 matching over 7 bases. The CDR3 contains 19 residues. Germline CDR1 reads SGHTA; CDR2 reads FQGTGA. J was trimmed by 2 bases and V by 2 bases; bases with no gene match: 16. Here the CDR3 reads CASSLQPGGSYGYTDTQYF. CDR3 DNA: TGTGCCAGCAGCTTACAACCCGGGGGGTCCTACGGTTACACAGATACGCAGTATTTT.

This clone was seen just once. The chain combines TRBV5-8 with TRBJ2-1; 9 positions match TRBD1. The V gene end was trimmed by 4 bases and the J gene end by 4 bases; junction bases not matched to a gene: 6. CDR3 length: 15 residues. Germline CDR1 reads SGHTS; CDR2 reads YDEGEE. CDR3 DNA sequence: TGTGCCAGCAGCGCGGGACAGGGAGGGTACAATGAGCAGTTCTTC. Encoded protein: CASSAGQGGYNEQFF.

The chain is built from TRBV4-1 and TRBJ2-3; 12 bases agree with TRBD2. From germline, CDR1 is MGHRA and CDR2 YSYEKL. The CDR3 runs 17 residues. J gave up 6 bases and V 3 bases, and 10 bases lay outside the gene matches. Written as DNA, the CDR3 is TGCGCCAGCAGCCAGGTCCTTCCTAGCGGGGGGGAGGATACGCAGTATTTT. Translating gives CASSQVLPSGGEDTQYF.

This chain links TRBV7-2 with TRBJ2-2; D might be TRBD1 (5 bases). The germline V gene encodes CDR1 SGHTA and CDR2 FQGNSA. The CDR3 has 14 amino acids. Trimming stripped 5 bases from V and 6 bases from J, with 13 bases between. The CDR3 is CASSTARVAGELFF. Here the CDR3 DNA reads TGTGCCAGCAGCACTGCCAGGGTTGCCGGGGAGCTGTTTTTT.

The chain uses TRBV7-3 and TRBJ2-5; D may be TRBD1 (6 bases). CDR1 and CDR2 from the germline V gene are SGHTA and FQGTGA. Trimming took 3 bases from V and 5 from J, leaving 13 bases between them. The CDR3 has 14 amino acids. This CDR3 reads CASSLAQGSETQYF. The CDR3 DNA reads as TGTGCCAGCAGCTTGGCTCAGGGGAGTGAGACCCAGTACTTC.

The chain employs TRBV7-2 and TRBJ1-5; 7 nucleotides match TRBD1. CDR1 is SGHTA and CDR2 is FQGNSA in the germline V gene. This CDR3 spans 17 amino acids. V lost 2 bases, J lost 1 base, and 8 bases stayed unmatched. CDR3 loop: CASSLTHDRVSNQPQHF. The CDR3 region has the DNA TGTGCCAGCAGCTTAACCCACGACAGGGTCAGCAATCAGCCCCAGCATTTT.

This clone has just a few counts. This chain connects TRBV11-2 to TRBJ1-6; possible D gene TRBD1, 6 bases. Germline values: CDR1 SGHAT, CDR2 FQNNGV. V was clipped by 4 bases and J by 19 bases, with 20 bases between them. CDR3 length: 13 residues. The DNA for the CDR3 is TGTGCCAGCAGCTCGGATTCAGCGACAGGACCTCACTTT. The encoded protein is CASSSDSATGPHF.

V gene TRBV4-2 combines with J gene TRBJ2-1; D perhaps matches TRBD1 (6 bases). The CDR3 is 15 residues long. V lost 6 bases and J lost 1, with 13 bases in between. Looked up from germline, CDR1 is LGHNA and CDR2 is YNFKEQ. In DNA, the CDR3 is TGTGCCAGCAGGCCTACAGGGATATCCTACAATGAGCAGTTCTTC. Amino acid sequence: CASRPTGISYNEQFF.

The chain employs TRBV19 and TRBJ2-1; D might be TRBD1 (6 bases). Per the germline V gene, CDR1 is LNHDA and CDR2 is SQIVND (reference sequence). This CDR3 contains 14 residues. The germline V and J ends were trimmed by 2 bases and 5 bases, with 10 bases remaining between them. For the CDR3, the DNA is TGTGCCAGTAGTATATGGACAGCTGACAATGAGCAGTTCTTC. Its translation: CASSIWTADNEQFF.

The rearrangement links TRBV28 to TRBJ2-7; 9 nucleotides line up with TRBD2. Looked up from germline, CDR1 is MDHEN and CDR2 is SYDVKM. The CDR3 loop spans 15 amino acids. The V and J ends lost 4 bases and 4 bases, in that order; junction bases with no gene match: 8. The CDR3, as DNA: TGTGCCAGCAGTTCTTCAGCGGGAGGAAAATACGAGCAGTACTTC. Amino acids: CASSSSAGGKYEQYF.

The rearrangement links TRBV11-2 to TRBJ2-4, with D perhaps TRBD2 (6 bases). The germline V gene encodes CDR1 SGHAT and CDR2 FQNNGV. The length of the CDR3 is 14 residues. Deletions cut 0 bases from V and 8 bases from J, with 11 bases between. The DNA of the CDR3 is TGTGCCAGCAGCTTAGACTCCGGGGGAGACATTCAGTACTTC. Its protein is CASSLDSGGDIQYF. Complete variable domain (other parts from reference TRBV11-2 and TRBJ2-4): EAGVAQSPRYKIIEKRQSVAFWCNPISGHATLYWYQQILGQGPKLLIQFQNNGVVDDSQLPKDRFSAERLKGVDSTLKIQPAKLEDSAVYLCASSLDSGGDIQYFGAGTRLSVL.

V usage is TRBV7-3 and J usage is TRBJ2-6; 10 positions match TRBD1. The V and J ends lost 2 bases and 3 bases, in that order; junction bases with no gene match: 7. Germline V lookup: CDR1 SGHTA, CDR2 FQGTGA. The CDR3 is made up of 18 amino acids. In DNA, the CDR3 is TGTGCCAGCAGCTTAGTAGGGACAGGGGCCCTTGGGGCCAACGTCCTGACTTTC. Its translation is CASSLVGTGALGANVLTF.

This clone has just one count. This chain links TRBV9 with TRBJ1-2, with 7 bases identical to TRBD1. The germline gives CDR1 SGDLS, CDR2 YYNGEE. CDR3 length: 15 amino acids. After removal of 2 bases from V and 4 bases from J, the junction contained 8 bases not matched to a gene. The CDR3 region has the DNA TGTGCCAGCAGCGTCCAGGCAGGGGGGAGCTATGGCTACACCTTC. It is translated as CASSVQAGGSYGYTF.

The CDR3 DNA follows: TGTGCCAGCAGTTTAGCGGGCGTGGAGGGTGGCTACACCTTC. The encoded protein is CASSLAGVEGGYTF. This rearrangement joins TRBV28 to TRBJ1-2; D is ambiguous. This CDR3 has 14 amino acids. V was shortened by 2 bases and J by 7 bases, with 14 bases between the two germline ends. CDR1 is MDHEN and CDR2 is SYDVKM in the germline V gene.

The chain recombines TRBV30 with TRBJ1-2; D call uncertain. Trimming stripped 0 bases from V and 8 bases from J, with 19 bases between. Germline lookup yields CDR1 GTSNPN and CDR2 SVGIG (reference sequence). This CDR3 contains 15 residues. CDR3 region: CAWSVRGLLPWGYTF. In DNA, the CDR3 is TGTGCCTGGAGTGTCCGTGGACTCCTCCCTTGGGGCTACACCTTC.

V and J are TRBV5-6 and TRBJ1-2; D not resolved. Trimming left V 2 bases short and J 7 bases short, with 12 bases between. The CDR3 contains 13 residues. Germline V gene lookup returns CDR1 SGHDT and CDR2 YYEEEE. In nucleotides, the CDR3 is TGTGCCAGCAGCTTCCGCAGAAAAAGTGGCTACACCTTC. Its protein is CASSFRRKSGYTF.

This chain joins TRBV12-5 and TRBJ1-1; the D gene is possibly TRBD1 (6 bases). Trimming removed 1 base at V and 4 bases at J, with 13 bases between. This CDR3 has 15 residues. Germline V gene sequence: CDR1 LGHNT, CDR2 FRNRAP. CDR3 sequence: CASGLGTAGFTEAFF. Written as DNA, the CDR3 is TGTGCTAGTGGTTTGGGGACAGCAGGATTCACTGAAGCTTTCTTT.

The rearrangement uses TRBV5-6 and TRBJ1-5; D gene ambiguous. The V gene's germline CDR1 is SGHDT and CDR2 YYEEEE. V lost 4 bases and J 5 bases, leaving 7 bases between the germline ends. The CDR3 has 12 amino acids. CDR3 in DNA: TGTGCCAGCAGCCAGAGGTATCAGCCCCAGCATTTT. Encoded protein: CASSQRYQPQHF.